This T cell receptor (beta chain) is drawn from a study of T cell responses to AZD1222 COVID-19 vaccine. CDR1 is SGHRS and CDR2 is YFSETQ in the germline V gene. The CDR3 is 15 residues long. V was pared by 4 bases and J by 4 bases, with 8 bases of the junction left unmatched. Measured with immunoSEQ multiplex PCR; TCRdb has only the in-frame clones, and not every one. Of 110,000 to 150,000 clones in the sample, more than 85% were seen once. About this clone: Its target is not known.

Whole-study results and caveats: Clonal diversity was possibly underestimated, and the donors were mostly white British, with more females.

This sample comprised peripheral blood, obtained on day 0 of AZD1222 vaccination. The TCR comes from an adult in good health. The chain joins TRBV5-1 to TRBJ1-5; TRBD1 aligns across 7 bases. Here the CDR3 reads CASSPSAGGNQPQHF. The CDR3, as DNA: TGCGCCAGCAGCCCGTCCGCAGGGGGAAATCAGCCCCAGCATTTT.